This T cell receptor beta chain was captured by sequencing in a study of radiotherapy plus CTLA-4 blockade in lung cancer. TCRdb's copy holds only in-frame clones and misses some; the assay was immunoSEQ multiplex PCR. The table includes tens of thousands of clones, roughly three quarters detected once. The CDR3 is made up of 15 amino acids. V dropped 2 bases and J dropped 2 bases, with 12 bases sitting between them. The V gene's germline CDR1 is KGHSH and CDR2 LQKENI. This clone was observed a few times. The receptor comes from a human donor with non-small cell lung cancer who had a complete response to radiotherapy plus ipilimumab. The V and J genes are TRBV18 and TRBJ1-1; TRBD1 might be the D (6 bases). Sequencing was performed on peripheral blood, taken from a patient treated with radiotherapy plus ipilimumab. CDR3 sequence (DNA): TGTGCCAGCTCACCAGATCGGGGGGCAAACACTGAAGCTTTCTTT. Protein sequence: CASSPDRGANTEAFF.